This T cell receptor (beta chain) derives from a study of T cells in localized non-small cell lung cancer. The protocol was immunoSEQ multiplex PCR, while the TCRdb copy is restricted to in-frame clones and leaves out a portion. The repertoire holds roughly 67,000 clones, with almost 85% as singletons. Looked up from germline, CDR1 is SEHNR and CDR2 is FQNEAQ (reference sequence). The CDR3 sequence is 15 residues long. The V gene lost 0 bases and the J gene lost 3 bases, with 12 bases spanning the gap. This clone was recorded a few times. The sequences come from peripheral blood, collected before any cancer treatment. The chain combines TRBV7-9 with TRBJ2-7; perhaps TRBD2 as D (5 bases). The receptor comes from a female donor over 55 with stage I lung adenocarcinoma. The CDR3 DNA reads TGTGCCAGCAGCTTAGCGGGAGACGGAAGCTACGAGCAGTACTTC. Its protein product is CASSLAGDGSYEQYF.